These 5 T cell receptor beta chains were all obtained from the same sample, sequenced in a study of blood T cell repertoires in COVID-19. TCRdb keeps only in-frame clones here, not all; method: immunoSEQ multiplex PCR. The sample holds 95,000 to 120,000 clones, approximately 90% seen once. The material sequenced was peripheral blood. The receptor set was obtained from a woman aged 45-60 years with acute or convalescent COVID-19.

This clone was observed a single time. The genes are TRBV5-1 and TRBJ1-6; D may be TRBD1 (5 bases). The CDR3 runs to 15 residues. V gave up 0 bases and J gave up 9 bases, with 13 bases separating them. Germline CDR1 is SGHRS and CDR2 is YFSETQ. CDR3 DNA sequence: TGCGCCAGCAGCTTGGGGCCAGGGAACTCTTCACCCCTCCACTTT. Translating it yields CASSLGPGNSSPLHF.

The chain has TRBV6-2 or TRBV6-3 and TRBJ2-7; TRBD2 matches 8 bases. CDR1 is MNHEY, CDR2 SVGEGT, per germline. This CDR3 is 14 amino acids long. V gave up 4 bases and J gave up 0 bases; unmatched junction bases: 2. The CDR3 nucleotides read TGTGCCAGCAGTTTTAGCGGGATCTCCTACGAGCAGTACTTC. It codes for CASSFSGISYEQYF.

The gene calls are TRBV24-1 and TRBJ2-5; 14 bases agree with TRBD2. From germline, CDR1 is KGHDR and CDR2 SFDVKD. CDR3 length: 16 amino acids. V was clipped by 3 bases and J by 4 bases; unmatched bases: 3. CDR3 region: CATSDLGTSGGETQYF. For the CDR3, the DNA is TGTGCCACCAGTGATCTGGGGACTAGCGGGGGAGAGACCCAGTACTTC.

This rearrangement joins TRBV10-3 to TRBJ1-5, with 7 bases matching TRBD1. Trimming removed 0 bases from V and 5 bases from J; junction bases left unmatched: 4. Germline-derived CDR1 and CDR2 are ENHRY and SYGVKD. The CDR3 is 15 residues long. The DNA of the CDR3 is TGTGCCATCAGTGAGTCCGACAGGGTATATCAGCCCCAGCATTTT. The encoded protein is CAISESDRVYQPQHF.

The rearrangement links TRBV18 to TRBJ1-1; 8 bases align to TRBD1. This CDR3 is built from 15 residues. After removal of 4 bases from V and 1 base from J, the junction contained 5 bases not matched to a gene. Germline CDR1 reads KGHSH; CDR2 reads LQKENI. This CDR3 reads CASSLQGARNTEAFF. DNA for the CDR3: TGTGCCAGCTCACTTCAGGGGGCTCGGAACACTGAAGCTTTCTTT.